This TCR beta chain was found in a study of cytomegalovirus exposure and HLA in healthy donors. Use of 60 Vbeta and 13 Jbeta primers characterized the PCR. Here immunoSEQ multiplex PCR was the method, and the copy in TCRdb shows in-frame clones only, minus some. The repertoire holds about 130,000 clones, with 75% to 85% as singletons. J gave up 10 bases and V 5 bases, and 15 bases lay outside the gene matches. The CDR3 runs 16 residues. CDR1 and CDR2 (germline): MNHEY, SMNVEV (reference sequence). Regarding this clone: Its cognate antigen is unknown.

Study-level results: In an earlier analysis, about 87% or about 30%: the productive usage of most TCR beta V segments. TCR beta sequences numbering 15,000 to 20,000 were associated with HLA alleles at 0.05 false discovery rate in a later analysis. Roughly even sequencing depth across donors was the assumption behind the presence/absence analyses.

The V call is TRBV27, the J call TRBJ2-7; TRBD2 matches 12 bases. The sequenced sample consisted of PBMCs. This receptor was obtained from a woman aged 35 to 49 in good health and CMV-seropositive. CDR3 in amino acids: CASSLGLAGSERVQYF. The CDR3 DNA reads TGTGCCAGCAGTCTCGGACTAGCGGGGAGTGAAAGGGTTCAGTACTTC.